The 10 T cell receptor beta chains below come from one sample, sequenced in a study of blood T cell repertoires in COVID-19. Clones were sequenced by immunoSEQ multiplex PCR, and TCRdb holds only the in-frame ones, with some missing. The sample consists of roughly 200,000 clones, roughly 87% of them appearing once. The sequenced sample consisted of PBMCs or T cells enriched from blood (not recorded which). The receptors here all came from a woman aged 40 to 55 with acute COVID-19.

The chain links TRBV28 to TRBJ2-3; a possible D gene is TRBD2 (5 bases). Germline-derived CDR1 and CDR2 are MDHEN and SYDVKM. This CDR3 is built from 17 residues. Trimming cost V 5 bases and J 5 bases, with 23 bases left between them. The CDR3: CASSPPRVGGGRDTQYF. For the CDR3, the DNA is TGTGCCAGCAGTCCTCCTAGAGTGGGCGGAGGCCGAGATACGCAGTATTTT. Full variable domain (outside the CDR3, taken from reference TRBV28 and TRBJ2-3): DVKVTQSSRYLVKRTGEKVFLECVQDMDHENMFWYRQDPGLGLRLIYFSYDVKMKEKGDIPEGYSVSREKKERFSLILESASTNQTSMYLCASSPPRVGGGRDTQYFGPGTRLTVL.

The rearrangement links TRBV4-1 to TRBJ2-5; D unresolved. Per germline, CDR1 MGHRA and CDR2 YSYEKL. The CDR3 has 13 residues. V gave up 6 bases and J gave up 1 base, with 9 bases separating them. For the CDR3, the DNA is TGCGCCAGCAGTCTCCAGGCCCAAGAGACCCAGTACTTC. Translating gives CASSLQAQETQYF.

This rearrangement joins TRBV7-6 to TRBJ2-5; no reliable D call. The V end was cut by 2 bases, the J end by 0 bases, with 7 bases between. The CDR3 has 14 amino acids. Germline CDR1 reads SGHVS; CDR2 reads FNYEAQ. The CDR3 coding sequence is TGTGCCAGCAGCTTATACTCGTACCAAGAGACCCAGTACTTC. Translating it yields CASSLYSYQETQYF.

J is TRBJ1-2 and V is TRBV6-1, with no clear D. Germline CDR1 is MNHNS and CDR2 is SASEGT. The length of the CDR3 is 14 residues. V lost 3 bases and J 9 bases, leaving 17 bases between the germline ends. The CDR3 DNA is TGTGCCAGCAGTGACCCGGACTTATGGAAGAGCTACACCTTC. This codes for CASSDPDLWKSYTF.

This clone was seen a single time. CDR3 in DNA: TGTGCCAGCAGTGACGTGGATACAGCCTACGAGCAGTACTTC. This sequence encodes CASSDVDTAYEQYF. The chain links TRBV25-1 to TRBJ2-7; no definite D call. CDR1 and CDR2 from the germline V gene are MGHDK and SYGVNS. V gave up 3 bases and J gave up 2 bases, with 11 bases separating them. This CDR3 comprises 14 residues.

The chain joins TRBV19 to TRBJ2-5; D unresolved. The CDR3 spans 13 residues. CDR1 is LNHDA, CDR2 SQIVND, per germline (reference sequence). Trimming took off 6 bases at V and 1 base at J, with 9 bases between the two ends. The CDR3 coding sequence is TGTGCCAGTAGCGACATATCCCAAGAGACCCAGTACTTC. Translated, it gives CASSDISQETQYF.

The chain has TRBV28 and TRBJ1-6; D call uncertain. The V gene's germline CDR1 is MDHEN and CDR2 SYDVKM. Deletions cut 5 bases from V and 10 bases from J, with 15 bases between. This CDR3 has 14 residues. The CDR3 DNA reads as TGTGCCAGCAGTGAAACTGGAGCCCAATCACCCCTCCACTTT. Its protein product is CASSETGAQSPLHF.

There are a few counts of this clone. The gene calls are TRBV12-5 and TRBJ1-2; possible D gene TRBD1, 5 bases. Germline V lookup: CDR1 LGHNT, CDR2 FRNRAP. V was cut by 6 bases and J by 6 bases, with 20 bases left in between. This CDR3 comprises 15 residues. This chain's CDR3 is CASGGIGDREDGYTF. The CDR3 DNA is TGTGCTAGTGGGGGAATAGGGGATAGGGAGGATGGCTACACCTTC.

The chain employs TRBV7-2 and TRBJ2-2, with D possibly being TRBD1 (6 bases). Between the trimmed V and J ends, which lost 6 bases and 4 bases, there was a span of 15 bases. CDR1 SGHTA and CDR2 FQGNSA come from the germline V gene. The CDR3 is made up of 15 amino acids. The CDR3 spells CASSLLEGGTGELFF. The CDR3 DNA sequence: TGTGCCAGCAGTCTCCTAGAAGGGGGCACCGGGGAGCTGTTTTTT.

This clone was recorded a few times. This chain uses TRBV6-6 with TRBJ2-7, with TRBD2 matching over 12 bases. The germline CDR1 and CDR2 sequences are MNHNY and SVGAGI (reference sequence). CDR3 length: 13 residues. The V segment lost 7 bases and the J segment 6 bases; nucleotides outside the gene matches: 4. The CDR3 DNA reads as TGTGCCAGCACTCTAGCGGGAGGGTCCGAGCAGTACTTC. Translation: CASTLAGGSEQYF.